Below, 9 T cell receptor beta chains from the same sample are listed, as sequenced in a study of PD-1 blockade in mismatch repair-deficient tumors. The protocol was immunoSEQ multiplex PCR, while the TCRdb copy is restricted to in-frame clones and leaves out a portion. The profile covers around 49,000 clones, with approximately 80% appearing a single time and around 3.5% taken by the ten largest. The source material was PBMCs, sampled before pembrolizumab treatment. The origin of the receptors is an adult with mismatch repair-deficient cancer.

The chain employs TRBV6-1 and TRBJ1-5, with TRBD1 identical over 8 bases. J lost 4 bases, V lost 2 bases, and 7 bases had no gene match. The CDR3 contains 16 residues. The germline V gene encodes CDR1 MNHNS and CDR2 SASEGT. The CDR3 region is CASSEYIGTGNQPQHF. CDR3 DNA: TGTGCCAGCAGTGAATATATCGGGACAGGTAATCAGCCCCAGCATTTT.

This clone was observed a few times. V gene TRBV2 combines with J gene TRBJ2-1; tentative D call: TRBD2 (5 bases). V dropped 6 bases and J dropped 12 bases, with 12 bases sitting between them. CDR1 is SNHLY and CDR2 is FYNNEI in the germline V gene. The CDR3 covers 11 residues. CDR3 DNA sequence: TGTGCCAGCAGCCCGGCGGGTAGGCAGTTCTTC. This sequence encodes CASSPAGRQFF.

The rearrangement joins TRBV28 to TRBJ2-1; the match to TRBD2 covers 10 bases. The CDR3 contains 15 residues. Losses at the gene ends were 6 bases for V and 1 base for J; bases not matched to a gene: 3. CDR1 is MDHEN, CDR2 SYDVKM, per germline. The CDR3 reads CASSLAGVSYNEQFF. In DNA form, the CDR3 reads TGTGCCAGCAGCCTAGCGGGAGTATCCTACAATGAGCAGTTCTTC. Looking up the rest from reference TRBV28 and TRBJ2-1 gives the full variable domain: DVKVTQSSRYLVKRTGEKVFLECVQDMDHENMFWYRQDPGLGLRLIYFSYDVKMKEKGDIPEGYSVSREKKERFSLILESASTNQTSMYLCASSLAGVSYNEQFFGPGTRLTVL.

Turning to this clone: Within the sample, other DNA sequences also encode this same CDR3. This CDR3 reads CASSIRQGNTEAFF. The CDR3 bases are TGTGCCAGTAGTATAAGGCAGGGGAACACTGAAGCTTTCTTT. The chain is built from TRBV19 and TRBJ1-1; possible D gene TRBD1, 5 bases. The CDR3 is 14 amino acids. Trimming cost V 2 bases and J 1 base, with 8 bases left between them. CDR1 and CDR2 (germline): LNHDA, SQIVND (reference sequence).

This clone was recorded only once. V gene TRBV4-1 combines with J gene TRBJ1-1; tentative D call: TRBD1 (5 bases). Germline-derived CDR1 and CDR2 are MGHRA and YSYEKL. The CDR3 extends over 14 amino acids. The V and J ends lost 8 bases and 1 base respectively, with 14 bases between them. The DNA for the CDR3 is TGCGCCAGCCGGGGGTTTTTGAGGAACACTGAAGCTTTCTTT. Amino acid sequence: CASRGFLRNTEAFF.

The V and J genes are TRBV7-2 and TRBJ1-2; no clear D gene. Germline V CDR1 and CDR2: SGHTA, FQGNSA. The V end was cut by 5 bases, the J end by 5 bases, with 15 bases between. This CDR3 comprises 14 residues. CDR3 bases: TGTGCCAGCAGCGAAAGCCCCGCGGAGTATGGCTACACCTTC. Translation: CASSESPAEYGYTF.

CDR3 residues: CASSGIGLAGIYEQYF. CDR3 nucleotide sequence: TGTGCCAGCAGCGGGATAGGGCTAGCGGGAATCTACGAGCAGTACTTC. This rearrangement joins TRBV27 to TRBJ2-7; 9 bases line up with TRBD2. Per germline, CDR1 MNHEY and CDR2 SMNVEV (reference sequence). The V segment lost 6 bases and the J segment 3 bases; nucleotides outside the gene matches: 12. This CDR3 has 16 amino acids.

The V and J genes are TRBV15 and TRBJ2-6; D gene uncertain. Germline V gives CDR1 LNHNV, CDR2 YYDKDF (reference sequence). Trimming cost V 1 base and J 0 bases, with 4 bases left between them. The CDR3 extends over 15 amino acids. CDR3 in DNA: TGTGCCACCAGCAGAGTATCCTCTGGGGCCAACGTCCTGACTTTC. It translates to CATSRVSSGANVLTF.

The chain recombines TRBV5-1 with TRBJ2-1, with D tentatively TRBD1 or TRBD2 (5 bases each). Germline V gives CDR1 SGHRS, CDR2 YFSETQ. Trimming left V 2 bases short and J 8 bases short, with 17 bases between. The CDR3 length is 15 residues. The CDR3 protein is CASSFGRDRTHEQFF. CDR3 sequence (DNA): TGCGCCAGCAGCTTCGGCCGGGACCGCACCCATGAGCAGTTCTTC.